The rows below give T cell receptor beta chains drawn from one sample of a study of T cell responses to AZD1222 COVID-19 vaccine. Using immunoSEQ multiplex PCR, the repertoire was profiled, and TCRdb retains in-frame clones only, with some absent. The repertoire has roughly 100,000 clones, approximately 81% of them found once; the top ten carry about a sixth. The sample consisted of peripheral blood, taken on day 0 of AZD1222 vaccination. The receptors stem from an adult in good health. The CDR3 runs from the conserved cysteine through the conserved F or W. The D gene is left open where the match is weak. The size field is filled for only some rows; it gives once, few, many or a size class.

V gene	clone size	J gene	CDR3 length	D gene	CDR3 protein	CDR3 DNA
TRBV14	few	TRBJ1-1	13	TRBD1	CASSTGFGTEAFF	TGTGCCAGCTCGACAGGGTTCGGCACTGAAGCTTTCTTT
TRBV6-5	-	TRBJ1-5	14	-	CASSYSGRDQPQHF	TGTGCCAGCAGTTACTCGGGTCGGGATCAGCCCCAGCATTTT
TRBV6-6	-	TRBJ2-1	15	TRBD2	CASTHGTSGGDEQFF	TGTGCCAGCACCCACGGGACTAGCGGGGGTGATGAGCAGTTCTTC
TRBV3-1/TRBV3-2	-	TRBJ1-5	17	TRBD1	CASSGGPQGDSNQPQHF	TGTGCCAGCAGTGGGGGACCGCAGGGGGATAGCAATCAGCCCCAGCATTTT
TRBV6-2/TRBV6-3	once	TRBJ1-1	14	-	CASSYPQGNTEAFF	TGTGCCAGCAGTTATCCACAGGGTAACACTGAAGCTTTCTTT
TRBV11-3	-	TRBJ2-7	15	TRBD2	CASSPALAGNYEQYF	TGTGCCAGCAGCCCTGCCCTAGCGGGGAACTACGAGCAGTACTTC
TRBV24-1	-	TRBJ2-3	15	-	CATSDLPSQTDTQYF	TGTGCCACCAGTGATTTGCCTAGCCAGACAGATACGCAGTATTTT
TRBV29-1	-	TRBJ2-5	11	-	CSVVDQETQYF	TGCAGCGTTGTAGACCAAGAGACCCAGTACTTC
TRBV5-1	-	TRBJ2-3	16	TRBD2	CASSLSTSGSRDTQYF	TGCGCCAGCAGCTTATCGACTAGCGGCAGTAGGGATACGCAGTATTTT
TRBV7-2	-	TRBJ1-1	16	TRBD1	CASSWLAGQGKTEAFF	TGTGCCAGCAGCTGGCTGGCGGGACAGGGCAAAACTGAAGCTTTCTTT
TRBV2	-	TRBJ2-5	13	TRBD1	CASGQGIGETQYF	TGTGCCAGCGGACAGGGGATCGGTGAGACCCAGTACTTC
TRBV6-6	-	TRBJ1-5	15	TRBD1	CASSLAGGPHQPQHF	TGTGCCAGCAGTCTGGCAGGGGGCCCCCATCAGCCCCAGCATTTT
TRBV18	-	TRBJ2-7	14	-	CASSFDRNNYEQYF	TGTGCCAGCTCCTTTGACAGGAACAACTACGAGCAGTACTTC
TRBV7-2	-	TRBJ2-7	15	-	CASSPAGGTSYEQYF	TGTGCCAGCAGCCCCGCCGGGGGCACCTCCTACGAGCAGTACTTC